The rows below give T cell receptor beta chains drawn from one sample of a study of blood T cell repertoires in COVID-19. Data came from immunoSEQ multiplex PCR; TCRdb stores just in-frame clones and leaves some out. The data contain tens of thousands of clones, about 86% of them singletons. The source material was peripheral blood. The receptors stem from a man in his 70s with active COVID-19. Both conserved end residues are part of each CDR3. A D gene is named only where the DNA matches it firmly. Some rows have no size entry. The others give once, few or many, or a class for an expanded clone.

-,TRBV5-1,TRBJ2-5,few,TGCGCCAGCAGCCTCAGCGGAGATCAAGAGACCCAGTACTTC,CASSLSGDQETQYF
-,TRBV11-1,TRBJ1-1,-,TGTGCCAGCAGCTTTGACGGGATGAACACTGAAGCTTTCTTT,CASSFDGMNTEAFF
-,TRBV9,TRBJ1-5,-,TGTGCCAGCAGCGCCCGGGACACAAATCAGCCCCAGCATTTT,CASSARDTNQPQHF
-,TRBV2,TRBJ1-4,-,TGTGCCAGCAGGTTAGAACAGACAAACGAACTGTTTTTT,CASRLEQTNELFF
-,TRBV5-8,TRBJ1-5,-,TGTGCCAGCAGCTTGGCACAGTTCCTCGGCCAGCCCCAGCATTTT,CASSLAQFLGQPQHF
-,TRBV19,TRBJ1-1,-,TGTGCCAGTAGTATAGAGGGCTTGAACACTGAAGCTTTCTTT,CASSIEGLNTEAFF
TRBD1,TRBV19,TRBJ2-2,-,TGTGCCAGTAGTAGCGACAGGGGAAGGAACACCGGGGAGCTGTTTTTT,CASSSDRGRNTGELFF
TRBD1,TRBV6-5,TRBJ1-1,-,TGTGCCACAACCTGGACAGGGGAAGCTTTCTTT,CATTWTGEAFF
-,TRBV24-1,TRBJ1-5,-,TGTGCCACCAGTGATGCGGATTTCCCCGGCCGTCAGCCCCAGCATTTT,CATSDADFPGRQPQHF
TRBD1,TRBV3-1/TRBV3-2,TRBJ1-2,-,TGTGCCAGCAGCCACAGGGGGATAGACTATGGCTACACCTTC,CASSHRGIDYGYTF
-,TRBV7-9,TRBJ2-5,-,TGTGCCAGCGGCGGGTCGACACACCGGGAGACCCAGTACTTC,CASGGSTHRETQYF
TRBD1,TRBV19,TRBJ1-6,-,TGTGCCAGTAGTATAAATCGACAGGGAAATTCACCCCTCCACTTT,CASSINRQGNSPLHF
TRBD1,TRBV4-3,TRBJ2-7,-,TGCGCCAGCAGCCAAGTACGGACCCTTGGGACAGGGGAGTCCTACGAGCAGTACTTC,CASSQVRTLGTGESYEQYF
TRBD1,TRBV7-9,TRBJ2-2,few,TGTGCCAGCAGCTTACCAGGGGGCGAGGCCGGGGAGCTGTTTTTT,CASSLPGGEAGELFF
-,TRBV18,TRBJ2-5,-,TGTGCCAGCTCACCGTCAGCGGAGACCCAGTACTTC,CASSPSAETQYF
-,TRBV7-2,TRBJ2-3,-,TGTGCCAGCAGCTCGCCGGGCACTAGAGTCCCAGATACGCAGTATTTT,CASSSPGTRVPDTQYF
TRBD1,TRBV3-1/TRBV3-2,TRBJ1-2,-,TGTGCCAGGGTCGGGACAGCTGGGCTACCCTATGGCTACACCTTC,CARVGTAGLPYGYTF
TRBD1,TRBV19,TRBJ1-2,-,TGTGCCAGTAATTTAAGGGGGCTCTGGGGCTACACCTTC,CASNLRGLWGYTF
TRBD1,TRBV7-9,TRBJ2-2,few,TGTGCCAGCAGCCGGACAGGGAAAGTTGGCGGGGAGCTGTTTTTT,CASSRTGKVGGELFF
TRBD2,TRBV5-1,TRBJ2-3,-,TGCGCCAGCAGCGTGAGCGGGGGGGACACAGATACGCAGTATTTT,CASSVSGGDTDTQYF
TRBD1,TRBV7-8,TRBJ1-4,-,TGTGCCAGCAGCTGGGACAGGGGGAGTGAAAAACTGTTTTTT,CASSWDRGSEKLFF
TRBD2,TRBV3-1/TRBV3-2,TRBJ2-7,-,TGTGCCAGCAGCCAACAACTAGCGGGGGGCGAGCAGTACTTC,CASSQQLAGGEQYF
-,TRBV5-1,TRBJ1-1,-,TGCGCCAGCAGCCAGGGCTTCGACACTGAAGCTTTCTTT,CASSQGFDTEAFF
-,TRBV4-3,TRBJ2-2,-,TGCGCCAGCAGCCAAGAGGTTTCGGTTCCCGGGGAGCTGTTTTTT,CASSQEVSVPGELFF
-,TRBV6-2/TRBV6-3,TRBJ1-6,once,TGTGCCAGCAGTTACTCACAGGGACGCGGGGGATATAATTCACCCCTCCACTTT,CASSYSQGRGGYNSPLHF
TRBD1,TRBV29-1,TRBJ2-7,-,TGCAGCGTCGCCCCGGGACAGGGGACTTACGAGCAGTACTTC,CSVAPGQGTYEQYF
-,TRBV7-2,TRBJ1-6,-,TGTGCCAGCAGCCCCCTGCGGGGTTTCTCACCCCTCCACTTT,CASSPLRGFSPLHF
-,TRBV15,TRBJ1-6,-,TGTGCCACCAGCAGAGGATTACGGGGTCTGGATTCACCCCTCCACTTT,CATSRGLRGLDSPLHF
TRBD1,TRBV18,TRBJ1-6,-,TGTGCCAGCTCACCAGGGGGACAGGGCTATAATTCACCCCTCCACTTT,CASSPGGQGYNSPLHF
-,TRBV30,TRBJ1-3,-,TGTGCCTGGACAAACTCTGGAAACACCATATATTTT,CAWTNSGNTIYF
TRBD1,TRBV5-1,TRBJ2-5,-,TGCGCCAGCAGCTTCGGTCTGACAGGGGGCGCTTTTGAGACCCAGTACTTC,CASSFGLTGGAFETQYF
TRBD1,TRBV2,TRBJ1-4,once,TGTGCCAGCAGGGACAGGGGCGTCGGAAATGAAAAACTGTTTTTT,CASRDRGVGNEKLFF
TRBD2,TRBV2,TRBJ2-2,-,TGTGCCAGCAGTGAAGCTTCGGGACTAGCAGACACCGGGGAGCTGTTTTTT,CASSEASGLADTGELFF
-,TRBV3-1/TRBV3-2,TRBJ2-1,-,TGTGCCAGCAGCCCACCGGACACCTACAATGAGCAGTTCTTC,CASSPPDTYNEQFF
TRBD1,TRBV6-4,TRBJ2-3,many,TGTGCCAGCAGTGACTCCGGGACAGGGGGCGATACGCAGTATTTT,CASSDSGTGGDTQYF
TRBD1,TRBV14,TRBJ1-1,-,TGTGCCAGCAGCCAAGCGAACAGGGGTGTGGGGAACACTGAAGCTTTCTTT,CASSQANRGVGNTEAFF
TRBD2,TRBV7-8,TRBJ2-3,-,TGTGCCAGCAGCTTAGGGCGAGCGGGGGGCCTCACAGATACGCAGTATTTT,CASSLGRAGGLTDTQYF
TRBD2,TRBV7-3,TRBJ2-1,-,TGTGCCAGCAGCTTAACGCAGCGGGGGGGTTACAATGAGCAGTTCTTC,CASSLTQRGGYNEQFF
TRBD2,TRBV6-1,TRBJ2-7,once,TGTGCCAGCAGTGCCGGGCTCGGGACTAGCGGGGGTAACAAGCAGTACTTC,CASSAGLGTSGGNKQYF
-,TRBV6-2/TRBV6-3,TRBJ2-7,few,TGTGCCAGCAGTTACTCGAGGGATAGCTCCTACGAGCAGTACTTC,CASSYSRDSSYEQYF
TRBD2,TRBV19,TRBJ2-1,-,TGTGCCAGTAGTAGGGGCTGGCGGGGGGCCACCTACAATGAGCAGTTCTTC,CASSRGWRGATYNEQFF
-,TRBV2,TRBJ2-1,once,TGTGCCAGCACGGGACTCCCGGGCGATGAGCAGTTCTTC,CASTGLPGDEQFF
TRBD1,TRBV4-3,TRBJ2-5,-,TGCGCCAGCAGCCAAGGACAGGGACCAGGGGAGACCCAGTACTTC,CASSQGQGPGETQYF
TRBD1,TRBV6-5,TRBJ2-4,-,TGTGCCAGCAGGCGACAGGGATCCCAAAACATTCAGTACTTC,CASRRQGSQNIQYF
-,TRBV5-6,TRBJ1-6,few,TGTGCCAGCAGCTTGAAGAGTAGCGGAGAACCCCTCCACTTT,CASSLKSSGEPLHF
TRBD2,TRBV5-6,TRBJ2-2,-,TGTGCCAGCTCGACGGGGGGGCCTTCCGGGGGCACCGGGGAGCTGTTTTTT,CASSTGGPSGGTGELFF
TRBD1,TRBV6-6,TRBJ1-1,-,TGTGCCAGCAGCCGCCGGACAGGGGGCACGAACACTGAAGCTTTCTTT,CASSRRTGGTNTEAFF
-,TRBV7-8,TRBJ1-2,once,TGTGCCAGCAGCCTAGGACATGGGAACTATGGCTACACCTTC,CASSLGHGNYGYTF
-,TRBV2,TRBJ2-3,-,TGTGCCAGCAGTCGCTATGACACAGATACGCAGTATTTT,CASSRYDTDTQYF
-,TRBV19,TRBJ2-7,-,TGTGCCAGTAGTGTGGCGCCAGGTATCTACGAGCAGTACTTC,CASSVAPGIYEQYF
TRBD2,TRBV7-9,TRBJ2-1,-,TGTGCCAGCAGCTTAGAGGCGGGGGTGCTTCAGCAGTTCTTC,CASSLEAGVLQQFF
TRBD1,TRBV7-2,TRBJ2-7,-,TGTGCCAGCAGCTTAGATAACAGGGGGCGCGAGCAGTACTTC,CASSLDNRGREQYF
TRBD1,TRBV4-3,TRBJ1-5,-,TGCGCCAGCAGCCTAGACAGGGTCGGTCAGCCCCAGCATTTT,CASSLDRVGQPQHF
-,TRBV7-3,TRBJ1-1,once,TGTGCCAGCAGCCCCCGGGGGAGGGGTGAGGGGACTGAAGCTTTCTTT,CASSPRGRGEGTEAFF
TRBD2,TRBV18,TRBJ2-1,-,TGTGCCAGCTCACCACTGACTAGCGGGGGGGCTGGAGAGCAGTTCTTC,CASSPLTSGGAGEQFF
-,TRBV6-5,TRBJ1-6,-,TGTGCCAGCAGTTACAGCGGGCTAGTATATAATTCACCCCTCCACTTT,CASSYSGLVYNSPLHF
TRBD2,TRBV13,TRBJ2-5,once,TGTGCCAGCAGCTCCGGTTGGGCTAGCGGGGGTGATTTCCAAGAGACCCAGTACTTC,CASSSGWASGGDFQETQYF
-,TRBV7-9,TRBJ1-1,-,TGTGCCAGCAGCTTTGGGGCCGGGAACACTGAAGCTTTCTTT,CASSFGAGNTEAFF
-,TRBV19,TRBJ1-1,-,TGTGCCAGTAGTATAGTGGGACGGGGGATGAACACTGAAGCTTTCTTT,CASSIVGRGMNTEAFF
TRBD1,TRBV2,TRBJ2-7,few,TGTGCCAGCGAACCGGGACAGGGTATCTACGAGCAGTACTTC,CASEPGQGIYEQYF